A selection of T cell receptor beta chains follows, all from one sample in a study of long-term antiretroviral therapy in people with HIV. Using immunoSEQ multiplex PCR, the repertoire was profiled, and TCRdb retains in-frame clones only, with some absent. The profile shows fewer than 25,000 clones, approximately 80% of them singletons. The sequenced sample was unsorted PBMCs, obtained around 6 years after starting antiretroviral therapy. All receptors come from a man aged 25 to 45 with HIV. Each CDR3 is given with its conserved first and last residue. A D gene is named only where the DNA matches it firmly. A row's size may be missing; if present it is once, few, many or a size class.

j_call v_call d_call clone_size cdr3_nt cdr3_aa
TRBJ2-1 TRBV6-4 TRBD2 . TGTGCCAGCAGTGACTCTAGCGGGCCTTACAATGAGCAGTTCTTC CASSDSSGPYNEQFF
TRBJ2-3 TRBV13 . . TGTGCCAGCAGCCAGGAGGGGTTTGAAGCAGATACGCAGTATTTT CASSQEGFEADTQYF
TRBJ1-2 TRBV9 TRBD1 . TGTGCCAGCAGCGTAGGAGGACAGGGAGACCGGGGCTACACCTTC CASSVGGQGDRGYTF
TRBJ1-1 TRBV4-3 . . TGCGCCAGCAGCCAAGAATTAGGGAACACTGAAGCTTTCTTT CASSQELGNTEAFF
TRBJ1-3 TRBV7-6 TRBD1 . TGTGCCAGCAGAGGACAGGGGAACTCTGGAAACACCATATATTTT CASRGQGNSGNTIYF
TRBJ2-7 TRBV18 . . TGTGCCAGCTCACCGTCGAGTCTCGAGCAGTACTTC CASSPSSLEQYF
TRBJ2-3 TRBV6-6 TRBD2 . TGTGCCACCGGGGGGGGGCTCACAGATACGCAGTATTTT CATGGGLTDTQYF
TRBJ2-7 TRBV20-1 . . TGCAGTGCTAGAGAGTACTCCGAGCAGTACTTC CSAREYSEQYF
TRBJ1-6 TRBV19 . . TGTGCCAGTAGTATAGATCTAGGTACAGGAATTGCCGATAATTCACCCCTCCACTTT CASSIDLGTGIADNSPLHF
TRBJ2-1 TRBV9 TRBD2 . TGTGCCAGCAGCTCGGTGGGCGGGGGGGCTAATGAGCAGTTCTTC CASSSVGGGANEQFF
TRBJ2-7 TRBV14 TRBD1 . TGTGCCAGCAGCCACCTGGGACAGGCCTACGAGCAGTACTTC CASSHLGQAYEQYF
TRBJ2-3 TRBV5-1 TRBD2 . TGCGCCAGCAGCTCACTAGCGGGGGCGGATACGCAGTATTTT CASSSLAGADTQYF
TRBJ1-1 TRBV5-1 . . TGCGCCAGCAGCGGATTTACAGGGCCTGTTTATGCTTTCTTT CASSGFTGPVYAFF
TRBJ1-1 TRBV28 TRBD1 once TGTGCCAGCAGTCCCCCCGAGGGGGGCAGGGGGCGGGCATGGTTAGCTTTCTTT CASSPPEGGRGRAWLAFF
TRBJ2-7 TRBV9 . . TGTGCCAGCAACCGAGCTCCGGAGGGTGCGATGTACGAGCAGTACTTC CASNRAPEGAMYEQYF
TRBJ2-1 TRBV20-1 . . TGCAGTGCTAGCCGGGTACAGCAGTTCTTC CSASRVQQFF
TRBJ1-2 TRBV5-4 . few TGCGCCAGCAGCCCAGATGGGGCGGGCTATGGCTACACCTTC CASSPDGAGYGYTF
TRBJ2-7 TRBV5-1 . . TGCGCCAGCAGCTTGGGCCAGGGCGAGGGGCAGTACTTC CASSLGQGEGQYF
TRBJ2-1 TRBV5-1 TRBD1 once TGCGCCAGCAGCATCGGGACAGGCGGCAATGAGCAGTTCTTC CASSIGTGGNEQFF
TRBJ1-6 TRBV28 TRBD1 few TGTGCCAGCAGTTACAGGGGTCTTAACTCACCCCTCCACTTT CASSYRGLNSPLHF
TRBJ1-1 TRBV27 . . TGTGCCAGCAGTTTACGGGGGAACACTGAAGCTTTCTTT CASSLRGNTEAFF
TRBJ1-1 TRBV7-3 . once TGTGCCAGCAGCTTAACGCAGAACACTGAAGCTTTCTTT CASSLTQNTEAFF
TRBJ2-7 TRBV7-6 TRBD1 . TGTGCCAGCAGCTTAGGGACAGGGGGTCTGAACGAGCAGTACTTC CASSLGTGGLNEQYF
TRBJ2-4 TRBV5-6 TRBD2 . TGTGCCAGCAGCTTGGGGGTACGGGGGGGATGGTACTTC CASSLGVRGGWYF
TRBJ2-5 TRBV5-6 . . TGTGCCAGCAGCCCGGCGAGGTTGGAGATGGGGGAGACCCAGTACTTC CASSPARLEMGETQYF
TRBJ2-4 TRBV11-2 . . TGTGCCAGCAGCTTAGTGCAGGGGGGAGGTGCGCGTATTCAGTACTTC CASSLVQGGGARIQYF
TRBJ2-1 TRBV6-6 . . TGTGCCAGCAGCTTCCTTACGTGGGGCTCCTACAATGAGCAGTTCTTC CASSFLTWGSYNEQFF
TRBJ1-1 TRBV10-3 . . TGTGCCATCAGTGGGGGATTGACTTCGAACACTGAAGCTTTCTTT CAISGGLTSNTEAFF
TRBJ1-2 TRBV6-5 . . TGTGCCAGCAGTCCCAAAACCTATGGCTACACCTTC CASSPKTYGYTF
TRBJ2-3 TRBV18 . . TGTGCCAGCTCACCAGAACAGCAGGAGCAGTATTTT CASSPEQQEQYF
TRBJ1-2 TRBV14 . . TGTGCCAGCAGCCTGAGCTACTGGGACAAGAAGGACTATGGCTACACCTTC CASSLSYWDKKDYGYTF
TRBJ2-5 TRBV27 TRBD1 . TGTGCCAGCAGCCCCTTGGTGGGACAGGGGGCCCTCCAAGAGACCCAGTACTTC CASSPLVGQGALQETQYF
TRBJ2-7 TRBV30 . . TGTGCCTGGAGTGTAGGGGGAACCTACGAGCAGTACTTC CAWSVGGTYEQYF
TRBJ2-1 TRBV18 TRBD2 . TGTGCCAGCTCTCCGGCGGGGGGGGCCCTACTAGGGAGTGAGCAGTTCTTC CASSPAGGALLGSEQFF
TRBJ2-5 TRBV13 TRBD1 . TGTGCCAGCAGGGGACAGGGGGACCAAGAGACCCAGTACTTC CASRGQGDQETQYF
TRBJ1-1 TRBV4-2 . . TGTGCCAGCAGCCAAGTTAGGGTAGTGAGGACTGAAGCTTTCTTT CASSQVRVVRTEAFF
TRBJ1-4 TRBV28 . . TGTGCCAGCAGTATCTCCGGCCGACGGTCCTTTGGAGAAAAACTGTTTTTT CASSISGRRSFGEKLFF
TRBJ2-2 TRBV6-4 . . TGTGCCAGCAGTGCAGACAACACCGGGGAGCTGTTTTTT CASSADNTGELFF
TRBJ2-1 TRBV5-1 TRBD2 . TGCGCCAGCAGCTTTGGCGGGAGGAAGAATGAGCAGTTCTTC CASSFGGRKNEQFF
TRBJ2-2 TRBV5-4 . . TGTGCCAGCAGCCCAGGGGGGAAGGCCGGGGAGCTGTTTTTT CASSPGGKAGELFF
TRBJ1-1 TRBV28 . . TGTGCCAGTCTAAACAGGGTTTACACTGAAGCTTTCTTT CASLNRVYTEAFF
TRBJ2-7 TRBV27 TRBD1 once TGTGCCAGCAGTATTACCAGGGGGTGGACCTCCTACGAGCAGTACTTC CASSITRGWTSYEQYF
TRBJ2-3 TRBV30 . . TGTGCCTGGAGTGTAAATACAGATACGCAGTATTTT CAWSVNTDTQYF
TRBJ2-7 TRBV7-2 . . TGTGCCAGCAGCTTAAGGCAGTCCGGCGAGCAGTACTTC CASSLRQSGEQYF
TRBJ2-7 TRBV11-3 TRBD1 . TGTGCCAGCAGCTTAGACGGGACAGCCTCCTACGAGCAGTACTTC CASSLDGTASYEQYF
TRBJ2-3 TRBV19 TRBD2 . TGTGCCATCGGGGGACTAGCGGGGGGGACAGATACGCAGTATTTT CAIGGLAGGTDTQYF
TRBJ1-2 TRBV4-1 . few TGCGCCAGCAGCCAAGTAAGAGGGGACTATGGCTACACCTTC CASSQVRGDYGYTF
TRBJ2-7 TRBV5-6 . . TGTGCCAGCAGCTTGCAGGTGTCCTACGAGCAGTACTTC CASSLQVSYEQYF
TRBJ2-1 TRBV4-1 . . TGCGCCAGCAGCCAAGATTGGGGGAGCTCCTACAATGAGCAGTTCTTC CASSQDWGSSYNEQFF
TRBJ2-7 TRBV6-1 TRBD1 . TGTGCCAGCAGTGAAGATCCCGACAGGGGATACGAGCAGTACTTC CASSEDPDRGYEQYF
TRBJ2-1 TRBV7-9 TRBD2 . TGTGCCAGCAGGGGTAGCGGGATCCTGAGTGTTATCGATGAGCAGTTCTTC CASRGSGILSVIDEQFF
TRBJ2-5 TRBV5-1 . once TGCGCCAGCAGCTTGGTTCCCGGGCAAGAGACCCAGTACTTC CASSLVPGQETQYF